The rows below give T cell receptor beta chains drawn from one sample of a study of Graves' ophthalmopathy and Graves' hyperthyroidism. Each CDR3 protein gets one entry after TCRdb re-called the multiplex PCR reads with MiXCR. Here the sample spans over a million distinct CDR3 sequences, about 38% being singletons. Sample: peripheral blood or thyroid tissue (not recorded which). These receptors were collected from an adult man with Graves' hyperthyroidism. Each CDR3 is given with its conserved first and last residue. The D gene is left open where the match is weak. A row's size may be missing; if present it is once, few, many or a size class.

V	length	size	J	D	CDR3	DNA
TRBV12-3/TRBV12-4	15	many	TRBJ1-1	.	CASSQRDKMNTEAFF	TGTGCCAGCAGTCAACGGGACAAGATGAACACTGAAGCTTTCTTT
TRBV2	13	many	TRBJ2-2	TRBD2	CASSVPAGGQLFF	TGTGCCAGCAGTGTGCCAGCGGGGGGGCAACTGTTTTTT
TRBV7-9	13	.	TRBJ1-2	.	CASRPIRVRGYTF	TGTGCCAGCAGACCTATACGGGTGCGTGGCTACACCTTC
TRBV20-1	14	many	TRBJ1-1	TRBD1	CSANPGQGGTEAFF	TGCAGTGCAAATCCGGGACAGGGAGGGACTGAAGCTTTCTTT
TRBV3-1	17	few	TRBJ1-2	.	CASSQDPGQGINYGYTF	TGTGCCAGCAGCCAAGATCCCGGGCAGGGCATCAACTATGGCTACACCTTC
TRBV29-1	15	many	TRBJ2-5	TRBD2	CSVSGGLAGGTPQYF	TGCAGCGTGTCTGGCGGACTAGCGGGGGGGACGCCCCAGTACTTC
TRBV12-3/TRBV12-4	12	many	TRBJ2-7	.	CASSFAPYEQYF	TGTGCCAGCAGTTTCGCCCCCTACGAGCAGTACTTC
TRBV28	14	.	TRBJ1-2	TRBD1	CASETGTGPYGYTF	TGTGCCAGCGAAACCGGGACAGGGCCGTATGGCTACACCTTC
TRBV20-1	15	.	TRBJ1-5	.	CSASERARENQPQHF	TGCAGTGCTAGCGAGAGGGCGCGGGAGAATCAGCCCCAGCATTTT
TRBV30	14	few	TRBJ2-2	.	CAWSVRQDTGELFF	TGTGCCTGGAGTGTGAGACAGGACACCGGGGAGCTGTTTTTT
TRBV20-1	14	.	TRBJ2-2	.	CSARGGAEDGELFF	TGCAGTGCTAGGGGTGGGGCCGAGGACGGGGAGCTGTTTTTT
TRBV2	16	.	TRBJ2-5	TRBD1	CASSEDRGQFQETQYF	TGTGCCAGCAGTGAAGATCGGGGACAGTTTCAAGAGACCCAGTACTTC
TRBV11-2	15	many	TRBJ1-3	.	CASSLDALGGNTIYF	TGTGCCAGCAGCTTAGACGCCTTAGGGGGAAACACCATATATTTT
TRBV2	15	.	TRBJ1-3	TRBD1	CASRDRDRGGNTIYF	TGTGCCAGCAGGGACCGGGACAGGGGTGGAAACACCATATATTTT
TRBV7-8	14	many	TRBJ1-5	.	CASSLGRLQQPQHF	TGTGCCAGCAGCTTAGGACGGCTGCAGCAGCCCCAGCATTTT
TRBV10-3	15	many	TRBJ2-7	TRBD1	CAITRGTGGFYEQYF	TGTGCCATCACCCGCGGGACAGGGGGTTTCTACGAGCAGTACTTC
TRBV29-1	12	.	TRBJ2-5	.	CSVVGQMRTQYF	TGCAGCGTTGTCGGGCAGATGAGGACCCAGTACTTC
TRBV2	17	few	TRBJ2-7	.	CASSLSPLTGSSGEQYF	TGTGCCAGCAGTTTGTCCCCCTTAACCGGGAGTTCGGGGGAGCAGTACTTC
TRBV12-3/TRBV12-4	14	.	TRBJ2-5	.	CASSPTRDIETQYF	TGTGCCAGCAGCCCTACCAGGGATATTGAGACCCAGTACTTC
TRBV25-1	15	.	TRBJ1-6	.	CASSLPDTYNSPLHF	TGTGCCAGCAGTTTACCGGACACATATAATTCACCCCTCCACTTT
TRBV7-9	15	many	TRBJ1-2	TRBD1	CASSLGDREYHGYTF	TGTGCCAGCAGCCTAGGGGACAGGGAATATCATGGCTACACCTTC
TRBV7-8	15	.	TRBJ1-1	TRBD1	CASSPQPGTGRLSFF	TGTGCCAGCAGTCCCCAACCCGGGACAGGGCGTCTCTCTTTCTTT
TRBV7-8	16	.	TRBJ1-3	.	CASSQFRTNLGDTIYF	TGTGCCAGCAGCCAATTCCGGACAAACCTTGGAGACACCATATATTTT
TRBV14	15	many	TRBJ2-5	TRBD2	CASSQGAGGQETQYF	TGTGCCAGCAGCCAAGGAGCGGGGGGGCAAGAGACCCAGTACTTC
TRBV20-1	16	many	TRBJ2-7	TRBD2	CSARDQSSGGYYEQYF	TGCAGTGCTAGAGATCAGTCTAGCGGGGGGTATTACGAGCAGTACTTC
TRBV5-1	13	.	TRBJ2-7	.	CASSLAQVTEQYF	TGCGCCAGCAGCTTGGCACAGGTCACAGAGCAGTACTTC
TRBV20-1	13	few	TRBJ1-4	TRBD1	CSASSRGHEKLFF	TGCAGTGCTAGTAGCAGGGGGCATGAAAAACTGTTTTTT
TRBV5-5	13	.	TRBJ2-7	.	CASRETAGAEQYF	TGTGCCAGCCGGGAGACGGCAGGGGCCGAGCAGTACTTC
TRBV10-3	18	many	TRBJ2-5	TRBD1	CAISEEGAPCRRRETQYF	TGTGCCATCAGTGAGGAGGGGGCCCCGTGTCGACGTCGGGAGACCCAGTACTTC
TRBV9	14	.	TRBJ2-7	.	CASSEEGVSYEQYF	TGTGCCAGCAGCGAGGAAGGGGTTTCCTACGAGCAGTACTTC
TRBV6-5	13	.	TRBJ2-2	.	CASSDGGQGELFF	TGTGCCAGCAGTGACGGGGGGCAGGGGGAGCTGTTTTTT
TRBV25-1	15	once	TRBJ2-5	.	CASSESRGDQETQYF	TGTGCCAGCAGTGAATCTAGGGGGGACCAAGAGACCCAGTACTTC
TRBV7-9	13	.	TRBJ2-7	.	CASSLGRNYAQYF	TGTGCCAGCAGCTTAGGCAGAAACTACGCGCAGTACTTC
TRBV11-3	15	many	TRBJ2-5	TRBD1	CASSAAGGEGETQYF	TGTGCCAGCAGCGCCGCAGGGGGAGAGGGAGAGACCCAGTACTTC
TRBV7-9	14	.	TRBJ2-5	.	CAWAGGWAQETQYF	TGTGCCTGGGCTGGAGGGTGGGCCCAAGAGACCCAGTACTTC
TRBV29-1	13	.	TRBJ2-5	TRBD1	CSSPDREQETQYF	TGCAGCTCCCCGGACAGGGAACAAGAGACCCAGTACTTC
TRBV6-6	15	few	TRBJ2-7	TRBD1	CASRPGTGAFYEQYF	TGTGCCAGCAGACCTGGGACAGGGGCCTTTTACGAGCAGTACTTC
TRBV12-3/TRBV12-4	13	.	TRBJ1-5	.	CASSTVGGEPQHF	TGTGCCAGCAGCACAGTCGGGGGTGAGCCCCAGCATTTT
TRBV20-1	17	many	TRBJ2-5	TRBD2	CSAFTASGGVHQETQYF	TGCAGTGCTTTCACGGCTAGCGGGGGAGTTCACCAAGAGACCCAGTACTTC
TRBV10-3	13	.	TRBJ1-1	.	CATSDLGQTEAFF	TGTGCCACCAGTGATTTGGGGCAGACTGAAGCTTTCTTT
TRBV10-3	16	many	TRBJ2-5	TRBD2	CAISPQGTSEKKTQYF	TGTGCCATCAGCCCTCAAGGGACTAGCGAGAAAAAGACCCAGTACTTC
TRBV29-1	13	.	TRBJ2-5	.	CSVRTPAQETQYF	TGCAGCGTTCGGACCCCGGCCCAAGAGACCCAGTACTTC
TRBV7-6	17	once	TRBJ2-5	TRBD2	CASSPQVGGPIGETQYF	TGTGCCAGCAGCCCCCAGGTGGGAGGGCCGATTGGGGAGACCCAGTACTTC
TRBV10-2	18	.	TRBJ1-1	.	CASSYQQGASILNTEAFF	TGTGCCAGCAGTTATCAACAGGGAGCCAGTATCCTGAACACTGAAGCTTTCTTT
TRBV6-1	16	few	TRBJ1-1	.	CASRESGLGTGTEAFF	TGTGCCAGCAGAGAAAGCGGGCTCGGGACTGGGACTGAAGCTTTCTTT
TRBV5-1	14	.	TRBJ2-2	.	CASSLGPDTGGLFF	TGCGCCAGCAGCTTGGGACCGGACACCGGGGGGCTGTTTTTT
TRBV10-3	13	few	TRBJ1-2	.	CASRRTDYYGYTF	TGTGCCAGCAGAAGGACGGACTACTATGGCTACACCTTC
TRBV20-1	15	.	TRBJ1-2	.	CSARDSRGTNYGYTF	TGCAGTGCTAGGGACTCCAGGGGCACTAACTATGGCTACACCTTC
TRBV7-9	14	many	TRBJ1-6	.	CASSSIRKDSPLHF	TGTGCCAGCAGCTCCATCCGAAAGGATTCACCCCTCCACTTT
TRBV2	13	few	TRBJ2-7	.	CASSPDPSHEQYF	TGTGCCAGCAGCCCTGACCCGAGCCACGAGCAGTACTTC
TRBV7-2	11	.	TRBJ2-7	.	CASSFGGEQHF	TGTGCCAGCAGCTTCGGCGGGGAGCAGCACTTC
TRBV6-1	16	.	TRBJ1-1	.	CASSYSLSLTVTEAFF	TGTGCCAGCAGTTACTCTCTTTCCCTGACAGTAACTGAAGCTTTCTTT
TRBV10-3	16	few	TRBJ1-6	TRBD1	CAISELWGTGRSPLHF	TGTGCCATCAGTGAGCTGTGGGGGACAGGGAGATCACCCCTCCACTTT
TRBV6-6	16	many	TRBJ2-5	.	CASSIEGRSSGETQYF	TGTGCCAGCAGTATAGAGGGACGGAGCAGCGGGGAGACCCAGTACTTC
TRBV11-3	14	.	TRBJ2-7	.	CASAKRGGGDEQYF	TGTGCCAGCGCAAAAAGAGGGGGAGGGGACGAGCAGTACTTC
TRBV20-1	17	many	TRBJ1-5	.	CSAAPGAGYNSNQPQHF	TGCAGTGCCGCCCCAGGGGCAGGCTATAATAGCAATCAGCCCCAGCATTTT
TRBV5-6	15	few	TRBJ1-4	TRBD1	CASSLGTGVTEKLFF	TGTGCCAGCAGCTTGGGCACAGGGGTAACCGAAAAACTGTTTTTT
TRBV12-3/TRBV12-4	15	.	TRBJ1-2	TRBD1	CASSVGQGAYYGYTF	TGTGCCAGCAGTGTTGGGCAGGGGGCCTACTATGGCTACACCTTC
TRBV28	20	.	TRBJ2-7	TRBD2	CASSLWGGRAPRLRNYEQYF	TGTGCCAGCAGTTTATGGGGCGGGAGGGCCCCGCGCCTCAGAAACTACGAGCAGTACTTC
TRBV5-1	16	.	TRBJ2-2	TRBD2	CASSSGLAVGAGELFF	TGCGCCAGCAGCTCCGGACTAGCGGTGGGAGCCGGGGAGCTGTTTTTT